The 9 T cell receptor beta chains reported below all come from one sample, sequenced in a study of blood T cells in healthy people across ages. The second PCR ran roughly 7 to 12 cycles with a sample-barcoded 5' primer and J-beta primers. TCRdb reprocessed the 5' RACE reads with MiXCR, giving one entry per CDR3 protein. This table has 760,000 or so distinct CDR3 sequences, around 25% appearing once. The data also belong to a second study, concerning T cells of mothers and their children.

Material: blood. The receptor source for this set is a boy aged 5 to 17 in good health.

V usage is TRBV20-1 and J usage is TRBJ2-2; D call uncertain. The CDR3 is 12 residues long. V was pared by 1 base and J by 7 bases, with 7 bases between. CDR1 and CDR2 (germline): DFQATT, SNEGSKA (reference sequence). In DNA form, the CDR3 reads TGCAGTGCTAGAGCTTCTAACGGGGAGCTGTTTTTT. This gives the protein CSARASNGELFF.

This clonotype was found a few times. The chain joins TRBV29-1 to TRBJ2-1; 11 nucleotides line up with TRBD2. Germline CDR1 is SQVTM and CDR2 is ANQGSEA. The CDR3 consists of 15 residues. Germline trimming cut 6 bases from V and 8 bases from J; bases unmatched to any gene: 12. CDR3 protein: CSVALAGDFGDEQFF. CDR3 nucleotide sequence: TGCAGCGTAGCACTAGCGGGAGATTTCGGTGATGAGCAGTTCTTC.

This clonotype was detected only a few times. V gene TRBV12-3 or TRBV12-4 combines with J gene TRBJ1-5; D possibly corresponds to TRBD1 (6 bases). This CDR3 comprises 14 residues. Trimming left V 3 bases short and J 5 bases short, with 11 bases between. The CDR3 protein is CASSFQGRDQPQHF. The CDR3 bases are TGTGCCAGCAGTTTTCAGGGGAGGGATCAGCCCCAGCATTTT.

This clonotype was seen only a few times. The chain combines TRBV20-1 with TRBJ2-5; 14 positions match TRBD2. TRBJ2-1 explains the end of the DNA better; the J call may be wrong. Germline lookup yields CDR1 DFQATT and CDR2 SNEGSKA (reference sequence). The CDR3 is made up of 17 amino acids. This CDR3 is CSASPTSGGDSYNEQFF. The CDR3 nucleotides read TGCAGTGCTAGTCCGACTAGCGGGGGGGATTCCTACAATGAGCAGTTCTTC.

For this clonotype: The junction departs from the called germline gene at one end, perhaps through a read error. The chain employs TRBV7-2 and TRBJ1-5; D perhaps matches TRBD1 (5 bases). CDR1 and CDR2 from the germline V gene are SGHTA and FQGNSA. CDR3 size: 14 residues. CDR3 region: CASSLAGVDQPQHF. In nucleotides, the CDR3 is TGTGCCAGCAGCTTAGCAGGGGTCGATCAACCCCAGCATTTT. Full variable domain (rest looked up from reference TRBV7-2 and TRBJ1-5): GAGVSQSPSNKVTEKGKDVELRCDPISGHTALYWYRQSLGQGLEFLIYFQGNSAPDKSGLPSDRFSAERTGGSVSTLTIQRTQQEDSAVYLCASSLAGVDQPQHFGDGTRLSIL.

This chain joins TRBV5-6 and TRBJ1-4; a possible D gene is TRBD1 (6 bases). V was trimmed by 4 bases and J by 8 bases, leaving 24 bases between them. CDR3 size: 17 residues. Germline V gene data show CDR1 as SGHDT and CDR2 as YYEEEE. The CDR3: CASSETGFSGVEEKLFF. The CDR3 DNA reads TGTGCCAGCAGCGAAACAGGGTTCTCTGGCGTAGAGGAAAAACTGTTTTTT.

The CDR3 sequence: CSVDAQGAWETQYF. The CDR3 region has the DNA TGCAGCGTTGATGCTCAGGGGGCTTGGGAGACCCAGTACTTC. This sequence joins TRBV29-1 and TRBJ2-5, with 8 bases aligning to TRBD1. CDR1 SQVTM and CDR2 ANQGSEA come from the germline V gene. V shed 3 bases and J 5 bases; nucleotides not matched to a gene: 8. The CDR3 consists of 14 residues.

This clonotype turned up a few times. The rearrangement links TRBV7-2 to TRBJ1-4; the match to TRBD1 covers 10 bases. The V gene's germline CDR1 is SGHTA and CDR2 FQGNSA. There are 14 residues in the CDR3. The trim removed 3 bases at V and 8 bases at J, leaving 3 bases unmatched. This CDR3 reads CASSLDRGVEKLFF. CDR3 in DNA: TGTGCCAGCAGCTTGGACAGGGGGGTAGAAAAACTGTTTTTT.

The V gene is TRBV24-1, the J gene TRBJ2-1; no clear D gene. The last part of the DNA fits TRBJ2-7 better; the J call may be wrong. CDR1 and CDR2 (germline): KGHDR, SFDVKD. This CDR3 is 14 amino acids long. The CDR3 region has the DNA TGTGCCACCAGTGATTCTGGCAGGTCTTACGAGCAGTACTTC. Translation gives CATSDSGRSYEQYF.